Below, 10 T cell receptor beta chains from the same sample are listed, as sequenced in a study of blood T cell repertoires in COVID-19 (dated by TCRdb to 2019 to 2021). Libraries were constructed by the immunoSEQ multiplex PCR assay. As stored in TCRdb, this immuneACCESS dataset retains in-frame rearrangements with V and J assigned. A fraction of the clones does not appear; measured against another copy, unresolved V genes explain less than half of the discrepancy, and the remainder lacks a known reason. For this sample the table gives roughly 450,000 clones, of which roughly 87% were detected only once. About 0.6% of the sample is taken by the ten largest. Sequencing used PBMCs or T cells enriched from blood (not recorded which). These receptors originate from a man aged 18 to 30 who had recovered from COVID-19.

The chain joins TRBV3-1 (or the pseudogene TRBV3-2) to TRBJ1-6; TRBD1 is a possible D gene (6 bases). Trimming cost V 1 base and J 9 bases, with 19 bases left between them. In germline, CDR1 is LGHDT, CDR2 YNNKEL (reference sequence). The CDR3 contains 17 residues. CDR3 region: CASSQVFRQERGSPLHF. For the CDR3, the DNA is TGTGCCAGCAGCCAAGTCTTCCGACAGGAGAGAGGTTCACCCCTCCACTTT.

The chain uses TRBV6-5 and TRBJ2-1; 8 nucleotides match TRBD1. Per the germline V gene, CDR1 is MNHEY and CDR2 is SVGAGI. The CDR3 is 14 amino acids. The junction had 3 bases not matched to a gene; V was cut back by 5 bases and J by 3 bases. The CDR3 sequence: CASSQGANYNEQFF. The CDR3 DNA sequence: TGTGCCAGCAGTCAGGGGGCGAACTACAATGAGCAGTTCTTC.

This rearrangement joins TRBV20-1 to TRBJ2-7; TRBD2 aligns across 7 bases. The CDR3 spans 14 residues. The J segment lost 2 bases and the V segment lost 3 bases, leaving 7 bases of the junction unmatched. Germline values: CDR1 DFQATT, CDR2 SNEGSKA (reference sequence). As DNA, the CDR3 is TGCAGTGCTAGTATGGGGGAGGGGCCCTACGAGCAGTACTTC. Translation gives CSASMGEGPYEQYF.

This chain joins TRBV7-9 and TRBJ1-2; D remains unclear. This CDR3 is 16 amino acids long. V lost 3 bases to trimming and J lost 8 bases, with 22 bases between them. Per germline, CDR1 SEHNR and CDR2 FQNEAQ (reference sequence). The CDR3 loop is CASSLIGELPERGYTF. The CDR3 DNA sequence: TGTGCCAGCAGCTTGATTGGCGAACTCCCGGAGAGAGGCTACACCTTC.

The rearrangement links TRBV18 to TRBJ1-1; TRBD1 matches 8 bases. CDR3 size: 16 residues. Per the germline V gene, CDR1 is KGHSH and CDR2 is LQKENI. The trim removed 6 bases at V and 0 bases at J, leaving 9 bases unmatched. CDR3 DNA: TGTGCCAGCTCGCTGAGCCGGGACAGGATGAACACTGAAGCTTTCTTT. Its protein is CASSLSRDRMNTEAFF.

This clone was seen only once. This sequence joins TRBV3-1 (or the pseudogene TRBV3-2) and TRBJ2-5; 9 nucleotides match TRBD2. The germline CDR1 and CDR2 sequences are LGHDT and YNNKEL (reference sequence). The CDR3 has 18 residues. The V gene end was trimmed by 1 base and the J gene end by 5 bases; junction bases not matched to a gene: 14. For the CDR3, the DNA is TGTGCCAGCAGCCAAGTTGGGGGTGCGGGAGGGCCGGGGGAGACCCAGTACTTC. Amino acid sequence: CASSQVGGAGGPGETQYF.

This clone has only one observation. The V call is TRBV10-3, the J call TRBJ2-7, with D possibly matching TRBD2 (6 bases). CDR3 length: 15 residues. V was clipped by 4 bases and J by 4 bases, with 17 bases between them. Germline values: CDR1 ENHRY, CDR2 SYGVKD. This CDR3 is CAISVGVEGKYEQYF. As DNA, the CDR3 is TGTGCCATCAGTGTTGGCGTGGAGGGGAAGTACGAGCAGTACTTC.

The gene calls are TRBV5-1 and TRBJ1-1; no firm D call. Germline CDR1 and CDR2: SGHRS and YFSETQ. This CDR3 region has 13 residues. Deletions cut 3 bases from V and 10 bases from J, with 16 bases between. The CDR3, as DNA: TGCGCCAGCAGCTCCTCGTCGGGTATTGGAGCTTTCTTT. Its translation is CASSSSSGIGAFF.

The chain combines TRBV4-1 with TRBJ1-5; 8 bases align to TRBD1. Per the germline V gene, CDR1 is MGHRA and CDR2 is YSYEKL. Trimming removed 1 base from V and 5 bases from J; junction bases left unmatched: 4. The CDR3 length is 15 residues. This CDR3 is CASSQGDRMDQPQHF. In DNA, the CDR3 is TGCGCCAGCAGCCAAGGGGACAGGATGGATCAGCCCCAGCATTTT.

This chain joins TRBV28 and TRBJ2-3; D gene unclear. With 2 bases removed from V and 6 bases from J, the gap between germline ends came to 9 bases. This CDR3 is built from 13 residues. The V gene's germline CDR1 is MDHEN and CDR2 SYDVKM. The CDR3 region is CASSLNSPDTQYF. The CDR3 nucleotides are TGTGCCAGCAGTTTAAACTCCCCGGATACGCAGTATTTT.